The entry below describes one T cell receptor (beta chain). Its antigen is currently unknown. These data come from a study of tumor and adjacent non-tumor tissue in lung cancer. Findings of the study overall: In normal lung, the top 100 clones were significantly more dominant than in tumor. Tumor TCR diversity, when higher, was linked to shorter survival.

The template was RNA from unsorted bulk tissue. The normal lung tissue was taken more than 3 cm from the tumor edge. Between August and November 2014, newly diagnosed, chemotherapy-naive lung cancer patients underwent thoracic surgery in China. Three rounds of nested PCR, following a modified ARM-PCR protocol, produced the TCRbeta library. In TCRdb, the multiplex PCR reads were re-called with MiXCR into one record per CDR3 protein. Among about 100,000 distinct CDR3 sequences listed, more than 55% were seen once. The receptor was isolated from a man aged 30-40 years with non-small cell lung cancer. The specimen sequenced was distant non-tumor lung tissue.

CDR3 DNA sequence: TGTGCCAGCAGCTTATGGGGGCAGGACCCCATTTTCTTT. Protein product: CASSLWGQDPIFF. This chain connects TRBV11-2 to TRBJ1-1, with a weak D call TRBD1 (6 bases). CDR3 length equals 13 residues. Germline loops: CDR1 SGHAT, CDR2 FQNNGV. With 2 bases removed from V and 13 bases from J, the gap between germline ends came to 17 bases.